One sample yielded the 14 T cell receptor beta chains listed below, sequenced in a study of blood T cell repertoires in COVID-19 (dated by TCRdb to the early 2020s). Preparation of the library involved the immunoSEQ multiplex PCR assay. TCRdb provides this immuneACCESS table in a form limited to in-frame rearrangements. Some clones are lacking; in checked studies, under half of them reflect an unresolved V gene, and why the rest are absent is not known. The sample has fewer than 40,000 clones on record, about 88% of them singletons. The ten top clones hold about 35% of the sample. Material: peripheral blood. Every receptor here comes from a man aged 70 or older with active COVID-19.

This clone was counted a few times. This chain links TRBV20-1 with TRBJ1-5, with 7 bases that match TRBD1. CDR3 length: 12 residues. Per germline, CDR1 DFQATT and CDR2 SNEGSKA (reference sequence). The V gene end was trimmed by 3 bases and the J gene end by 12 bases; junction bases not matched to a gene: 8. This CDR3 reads CSASRQGPSQHF. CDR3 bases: TGCAGTGCTAGTAGACAGGGCCCGAGCCAGCATTTT.

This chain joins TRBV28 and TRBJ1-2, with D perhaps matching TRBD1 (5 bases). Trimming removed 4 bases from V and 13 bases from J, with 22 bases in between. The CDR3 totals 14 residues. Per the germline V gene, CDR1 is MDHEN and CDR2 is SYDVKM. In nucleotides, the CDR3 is TGTGCCAGCAGTTGGGGTCTATCAGGCAGGGATAGCACCTTC. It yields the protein CASSWGLSGRDSTF.

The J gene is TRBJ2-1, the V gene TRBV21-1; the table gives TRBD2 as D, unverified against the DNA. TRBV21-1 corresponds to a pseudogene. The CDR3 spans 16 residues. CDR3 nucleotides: TGTGCCAGCAGCAAACCAAGACTAGCGGTCGACAATGAGCAGTTCTTC. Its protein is CASSKPRLAVDNEQFF.

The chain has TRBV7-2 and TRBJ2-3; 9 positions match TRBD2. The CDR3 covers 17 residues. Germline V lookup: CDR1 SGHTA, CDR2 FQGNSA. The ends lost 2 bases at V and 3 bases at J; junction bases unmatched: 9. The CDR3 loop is CASSLRRAGGGTDTQYF. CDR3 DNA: TGTGCCAGCAGCTTACGACGAGCGGGAGGCGGTACAGATACGCAGTATTTT. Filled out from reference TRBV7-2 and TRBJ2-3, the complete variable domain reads GAGVSQSPSNKVTEKGKDVELRCDPISGHTALYWYRQSLGQGLEFLIYFQGNSAPDKSGLPSDRFSAERTGGSVSTLTIQRTQQEDSAVYLCASSLRRAGGGTDTQYFGPGTRLTVL.

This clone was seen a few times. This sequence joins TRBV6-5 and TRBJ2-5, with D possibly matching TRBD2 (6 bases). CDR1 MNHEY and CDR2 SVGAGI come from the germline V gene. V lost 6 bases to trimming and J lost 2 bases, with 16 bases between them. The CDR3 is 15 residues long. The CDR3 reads CASSPWGVGQETQYF. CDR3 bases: TGTGCCAGCAGCCCCTGGGGGGTTGGACAAGAGACCCAGTACTTC.

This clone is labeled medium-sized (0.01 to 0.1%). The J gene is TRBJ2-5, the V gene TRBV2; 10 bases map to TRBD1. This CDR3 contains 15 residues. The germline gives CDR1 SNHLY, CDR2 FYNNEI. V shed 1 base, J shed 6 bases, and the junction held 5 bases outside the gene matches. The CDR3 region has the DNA TGTGCCAGCAGTGAAGGGGGGACAGGGGCACAGACCCAGTACTTC. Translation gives CASSEGGTGAQTQYF.

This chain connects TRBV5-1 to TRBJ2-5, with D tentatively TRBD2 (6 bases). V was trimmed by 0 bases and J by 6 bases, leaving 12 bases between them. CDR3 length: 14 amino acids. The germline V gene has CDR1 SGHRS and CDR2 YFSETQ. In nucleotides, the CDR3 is TGCGCCAGCAGCTTGGCCGCTAGCGACAAGACCCAGTACTTC. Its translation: CASSLAASDKTQYF. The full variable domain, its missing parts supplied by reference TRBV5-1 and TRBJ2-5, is KAGVTQTPRYLIKTRGQQVTLSCSPISGHRSVSWYQQTPGQGLQFLFEYFSETQRNKGNFPGRFSGRQFSNSRSEMNVSTLELGDSALYLCASSLAASDKTQYFGPGTRLLVL.

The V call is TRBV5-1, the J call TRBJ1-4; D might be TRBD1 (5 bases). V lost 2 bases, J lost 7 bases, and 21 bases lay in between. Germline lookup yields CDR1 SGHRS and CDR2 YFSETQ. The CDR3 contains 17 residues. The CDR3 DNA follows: TGCGCCAGCAGCTTAACTATCCAGGGAATTTTAGGTGAAAAACTGTTTTTT. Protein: CASSLTIQGILGEKLFF.

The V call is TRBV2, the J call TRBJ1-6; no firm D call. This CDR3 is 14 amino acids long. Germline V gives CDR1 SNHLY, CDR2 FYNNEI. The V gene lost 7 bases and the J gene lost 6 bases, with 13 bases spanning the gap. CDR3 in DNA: TGTGCCAGCACTAGTCTGATCATTAATTCACCCCTCCACTTT. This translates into CASTSLIINSPLHF.

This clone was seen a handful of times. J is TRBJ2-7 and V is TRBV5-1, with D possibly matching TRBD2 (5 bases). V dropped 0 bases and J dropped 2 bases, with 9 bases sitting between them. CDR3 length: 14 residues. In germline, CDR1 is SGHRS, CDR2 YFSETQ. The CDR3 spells CASSLAGNAYEQYF. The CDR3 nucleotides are TGCGCCAGCAGCTTGGCGGGGAACGCCTACGAGCAGTACTTC. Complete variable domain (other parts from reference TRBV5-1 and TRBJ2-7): KAGVTQTPRYLIKTRGQQVTLSCSPISGHRSVSWYQQTPGQGLQFLFEYFSETQRNKGNFPGRFSGRQFSNSRSEMNVSTLELGDSALYLCASSLAGNAYEQYFGPGTRLTVT.

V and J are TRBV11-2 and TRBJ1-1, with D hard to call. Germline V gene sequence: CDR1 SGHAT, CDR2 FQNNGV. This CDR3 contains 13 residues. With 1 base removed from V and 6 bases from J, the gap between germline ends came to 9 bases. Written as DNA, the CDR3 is TGTGCCAGCAGCTTAGTTTTTGGAGCTGAAGCTTTCTTT. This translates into CASSLVFGAEAFF.

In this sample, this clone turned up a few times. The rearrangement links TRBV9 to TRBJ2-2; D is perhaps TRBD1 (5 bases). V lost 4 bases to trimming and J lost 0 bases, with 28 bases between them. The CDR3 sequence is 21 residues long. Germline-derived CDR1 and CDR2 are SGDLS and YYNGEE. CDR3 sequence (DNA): TGTGCCAGCAGCTCGCCCTTGGGGCAGCCCCAAGCCGTCTCGAACACCGGGGAGCTGTTTTTT. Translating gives CASSSPLGQPQAVSNTGELFF.

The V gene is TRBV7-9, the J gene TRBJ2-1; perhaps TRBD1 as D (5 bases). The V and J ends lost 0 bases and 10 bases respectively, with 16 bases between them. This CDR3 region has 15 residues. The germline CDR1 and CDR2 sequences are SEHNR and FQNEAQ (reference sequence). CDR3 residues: CASSLAVDSSVEQFF. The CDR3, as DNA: TGTGCCAGCAGCTTAGCGGTTGACAGCTCGGTGGAGCAGTTCTTC.

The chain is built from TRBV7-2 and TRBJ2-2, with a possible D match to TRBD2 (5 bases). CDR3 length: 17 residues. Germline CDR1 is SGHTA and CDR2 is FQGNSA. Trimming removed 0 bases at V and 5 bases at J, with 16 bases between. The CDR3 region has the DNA TGTGCCAGCAGCTTAGCCCTCACTAGACGACGAACCGGGGAGCTGTTTTTT. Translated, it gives CASSLALTRRRTGELFF.